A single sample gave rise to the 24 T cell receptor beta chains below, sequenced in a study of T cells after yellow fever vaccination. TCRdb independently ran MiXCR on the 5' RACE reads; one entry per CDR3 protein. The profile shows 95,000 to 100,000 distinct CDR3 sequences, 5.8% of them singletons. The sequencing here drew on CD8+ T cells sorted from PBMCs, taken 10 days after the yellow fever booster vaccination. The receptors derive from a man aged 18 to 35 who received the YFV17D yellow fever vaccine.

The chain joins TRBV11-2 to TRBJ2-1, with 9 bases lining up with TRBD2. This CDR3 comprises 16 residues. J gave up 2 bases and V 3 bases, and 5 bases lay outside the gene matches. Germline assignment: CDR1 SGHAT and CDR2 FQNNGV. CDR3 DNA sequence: TGTGCCAGCAGCTTGATAGCGGGGGCGGCCTACAATGAGCAGTTCTTC. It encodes CASSLIAGAAYNEQFF.

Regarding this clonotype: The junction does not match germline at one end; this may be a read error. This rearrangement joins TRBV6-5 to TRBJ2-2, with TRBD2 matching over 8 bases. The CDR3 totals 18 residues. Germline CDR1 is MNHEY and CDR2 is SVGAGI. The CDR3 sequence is CARSFIGGGHRDTGELFF. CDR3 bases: TGTGCCAGAAGTTTCATCGGGGGGGGCCATCGGGACACCGGGGAGCTGTTTTTT.

The CDR3 coding sequence is TGTGCCAGCACCGATCCGGGCTCGAGGTATGAGCAGTTCTTC. It specifies CASTDPGSRYEQFF. This chain joins TRBV28 and TRBJ2-1; unclear D gene. Trimming took 7 bases from V and 8 from J, leaving 18 bases between them. CDR1 and CDR2 (germline): MDHEN, SYDVKM. This CDR3 is 14 amino acids long.

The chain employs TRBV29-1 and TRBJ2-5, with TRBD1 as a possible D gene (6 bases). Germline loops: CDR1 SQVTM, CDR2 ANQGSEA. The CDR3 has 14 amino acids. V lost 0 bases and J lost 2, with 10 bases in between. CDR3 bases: TGCAGCGTTGAAGAGATACAGGGTCAAGAGACCCAGTACTTC. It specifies CSVEEIQGQETQYF.

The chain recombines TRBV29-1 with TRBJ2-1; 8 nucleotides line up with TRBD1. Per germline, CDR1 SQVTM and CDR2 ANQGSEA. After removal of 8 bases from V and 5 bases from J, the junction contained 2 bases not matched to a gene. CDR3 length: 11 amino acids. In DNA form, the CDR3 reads TGCAGCACGGGACAGGACAATGAGCAGTTCTTC. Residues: CSTGQDNEQFF.

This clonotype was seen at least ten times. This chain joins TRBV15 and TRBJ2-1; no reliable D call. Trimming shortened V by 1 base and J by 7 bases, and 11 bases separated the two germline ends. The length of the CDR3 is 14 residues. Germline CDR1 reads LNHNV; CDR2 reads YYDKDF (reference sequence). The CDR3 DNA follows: TGTGCCACCAGCAGAGCGCCTGGGCGGAATGAGCAGTTCTTC. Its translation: CATSRAPGRNEQFF.

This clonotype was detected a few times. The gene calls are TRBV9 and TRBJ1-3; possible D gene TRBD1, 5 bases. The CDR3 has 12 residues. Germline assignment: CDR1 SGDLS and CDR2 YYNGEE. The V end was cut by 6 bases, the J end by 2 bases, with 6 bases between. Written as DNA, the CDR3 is TGTGCCAGCACAGGGACTGGAAACACCATATATTTT. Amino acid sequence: CASTGTGNTIYF.

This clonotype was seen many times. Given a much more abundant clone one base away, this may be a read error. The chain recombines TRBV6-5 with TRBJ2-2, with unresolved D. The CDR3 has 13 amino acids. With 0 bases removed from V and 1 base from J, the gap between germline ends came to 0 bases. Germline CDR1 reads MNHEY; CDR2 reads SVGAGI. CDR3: CASSYSNTGELFF. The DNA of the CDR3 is TGTGCCAGCAGTTACTCGAACACCGGGGAGCTGTTTTTT.

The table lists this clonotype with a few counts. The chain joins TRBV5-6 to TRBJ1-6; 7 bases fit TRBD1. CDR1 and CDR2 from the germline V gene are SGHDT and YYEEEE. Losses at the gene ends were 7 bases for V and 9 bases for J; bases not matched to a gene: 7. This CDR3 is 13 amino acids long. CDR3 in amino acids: CASRGTVSSPLHF. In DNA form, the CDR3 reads TGTGCCAGCCGGGGGACAGTTTCTTCACCCCTCCACTTT.

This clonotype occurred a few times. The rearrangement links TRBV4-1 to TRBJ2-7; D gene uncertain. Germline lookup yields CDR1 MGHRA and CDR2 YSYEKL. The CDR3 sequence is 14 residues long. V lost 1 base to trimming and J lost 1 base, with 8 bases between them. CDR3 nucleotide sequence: TGCGCCAGCAGCCAAGCTTCTCCTTCCTACGAGCAGTACTTC. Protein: CASSQASPSYEQYF.

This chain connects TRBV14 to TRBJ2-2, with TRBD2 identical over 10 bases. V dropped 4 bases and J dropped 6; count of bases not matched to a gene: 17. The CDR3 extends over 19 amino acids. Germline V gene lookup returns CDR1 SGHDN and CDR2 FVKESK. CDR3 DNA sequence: TGTGCCAGCAGCCCGCGAACGGGGCTAGCGGGGGCCTCGGCCGGGGAGCTGTTTTTT. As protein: CASSPRTGLAGASAGELFF. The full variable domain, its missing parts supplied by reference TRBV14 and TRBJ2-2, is EAGVTQFPSHSVIEKGQTVTLRCDPISGHDNLYWYRRVMGKEIKFLLHFVKESKQDESGMPNNRFLAERTGGTYSTLKVQPAELEDSGVYFCASSPRTGLAGASAGELFFGEGSRLTVL.

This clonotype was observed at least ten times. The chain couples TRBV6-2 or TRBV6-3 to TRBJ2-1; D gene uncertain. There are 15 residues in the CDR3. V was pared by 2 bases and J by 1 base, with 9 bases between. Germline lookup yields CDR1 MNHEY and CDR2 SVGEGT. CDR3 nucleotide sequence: TGTGCCAGCAGTTACCGGGCTATATCCTACAATGAGCAGTTCTTC. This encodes CASSYRAISYNEQFF.

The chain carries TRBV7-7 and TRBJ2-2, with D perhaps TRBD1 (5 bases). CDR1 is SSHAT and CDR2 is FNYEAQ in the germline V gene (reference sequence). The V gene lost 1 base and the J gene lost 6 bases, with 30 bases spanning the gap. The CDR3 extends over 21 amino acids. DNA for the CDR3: TGTGCCAGCAGCTTAGTGGTTTCCGCGGACATACCCCAAGCCTTCCCCGGGGAGCTGTTTTTT. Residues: CASSLVVSADIPQAFPGELFF.

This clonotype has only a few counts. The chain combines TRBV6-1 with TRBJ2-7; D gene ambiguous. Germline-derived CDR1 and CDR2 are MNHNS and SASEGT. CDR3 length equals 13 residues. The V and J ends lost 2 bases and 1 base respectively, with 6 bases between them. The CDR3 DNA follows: TGTGCCAGCAGTGAACTAGGATCCTACGAGCAGTACTTC. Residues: CASSELGSYEQYF.

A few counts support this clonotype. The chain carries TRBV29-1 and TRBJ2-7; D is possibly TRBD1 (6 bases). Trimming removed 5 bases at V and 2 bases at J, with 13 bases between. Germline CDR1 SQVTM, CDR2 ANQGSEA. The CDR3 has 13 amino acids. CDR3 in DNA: TGCAGCGTTCATACAGGGAGAACCTACGAGCAGTACTTC. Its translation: CSVHTGRTYEQYF.

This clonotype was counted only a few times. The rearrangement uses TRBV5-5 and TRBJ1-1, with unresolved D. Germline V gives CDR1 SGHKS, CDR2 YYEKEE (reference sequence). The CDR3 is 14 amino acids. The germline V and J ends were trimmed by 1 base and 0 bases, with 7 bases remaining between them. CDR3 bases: TGTGCCAGCAGCTTGTTTGGGTTGAACACTGAAGCTTTCTTT. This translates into CASSLFGLNTEAFF.

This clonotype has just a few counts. Written as DNA, the CDR3 is TGTGCCAGTAGTCCTATGACTAGCGGGGAAGAATATGAGCAGTTCTTC. Residues: CASSPMTSGEEYEQFF. V gene TRBV19 combines with J gene TRBJ2-1; the match to TRBD2 covers 11 bases. This CDR3 is built from 16 residues. Losses at the gene ends were 5 bases for V and 8 bases for J; bases not matched to a gene: 11. Per the germline V gene, CDR1 is LNHDA and CDR2 is SQIVND (reference sequence). Full variable domain (outside the CDR3, taken from reference TRBV19 and TRBJ2-1): DGGITQSPKYLFRKEGQNVTLSCEQNLNHDAMYWYRQDPGQGLRLIYYSQIVNDFQKGDIAEGYSVSREKKESFPLTVTSAQKNPTAFYLCASSPMTSGEEYEQFFGPGTRLTVL.

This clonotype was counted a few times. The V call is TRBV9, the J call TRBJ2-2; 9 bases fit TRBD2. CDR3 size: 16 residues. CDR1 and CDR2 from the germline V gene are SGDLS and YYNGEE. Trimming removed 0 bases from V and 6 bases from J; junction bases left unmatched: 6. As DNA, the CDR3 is TGTGCCAGCAGCGTAGGGTCTAGCGGGGTCCCCGGGGAGCTGTTTTTT. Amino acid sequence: CASSVGSSGVPGELFF.

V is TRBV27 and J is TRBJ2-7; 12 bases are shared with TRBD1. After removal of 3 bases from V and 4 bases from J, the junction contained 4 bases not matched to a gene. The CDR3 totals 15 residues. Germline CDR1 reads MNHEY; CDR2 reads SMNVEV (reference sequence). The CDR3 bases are TGTGCCAGCAGTTTTAGGGGACAGGGGGCGTACGAGCAGTACGTC. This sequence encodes CASSFRGQGAYEQYV.

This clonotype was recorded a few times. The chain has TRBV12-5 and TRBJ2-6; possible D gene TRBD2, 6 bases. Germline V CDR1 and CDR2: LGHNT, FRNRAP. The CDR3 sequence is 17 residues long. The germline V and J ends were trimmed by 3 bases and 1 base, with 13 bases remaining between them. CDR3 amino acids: CASGFILGTSGANVLTF. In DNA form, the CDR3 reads TGTGCTAGTGGTTTCATTCTAGGGACTTCTGGGGCCAACGTCCTGACTTTC.

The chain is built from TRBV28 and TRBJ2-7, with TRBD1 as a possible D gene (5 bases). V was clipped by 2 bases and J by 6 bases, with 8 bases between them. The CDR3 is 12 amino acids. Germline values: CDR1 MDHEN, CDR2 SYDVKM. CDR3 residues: CASSLRGFEQYV. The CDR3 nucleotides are TGTGCCAGCAGTTTAAGGGGATTCGAGCAGTACGTC.

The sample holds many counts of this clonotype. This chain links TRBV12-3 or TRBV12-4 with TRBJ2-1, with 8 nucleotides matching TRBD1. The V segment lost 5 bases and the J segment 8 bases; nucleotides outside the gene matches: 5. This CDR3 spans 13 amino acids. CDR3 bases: TGTGCCAGCAGTAGACAGGGGCTGCATGAGCAGTTCTTC. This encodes CASSRQGLHEQFF.

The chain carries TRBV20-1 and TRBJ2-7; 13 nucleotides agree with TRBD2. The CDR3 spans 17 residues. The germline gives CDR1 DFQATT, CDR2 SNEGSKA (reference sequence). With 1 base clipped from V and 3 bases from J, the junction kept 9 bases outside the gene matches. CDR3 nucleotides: TGCAGTGCTAGAGCCCGACTAGCGGGGGGAGATGTCTACGAGCAGTACTTC. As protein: CSARARLAGGDVYEQYF.

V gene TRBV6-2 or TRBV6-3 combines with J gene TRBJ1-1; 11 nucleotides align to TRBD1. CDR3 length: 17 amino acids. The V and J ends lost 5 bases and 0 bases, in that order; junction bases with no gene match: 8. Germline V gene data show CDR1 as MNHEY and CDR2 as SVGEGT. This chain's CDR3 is CASSGQGATYMNTEAFF. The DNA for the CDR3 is TGTGCCAGCAGTGGACAGGGGGCAACCTACATGAACACTGAAGCTTTCTTT.